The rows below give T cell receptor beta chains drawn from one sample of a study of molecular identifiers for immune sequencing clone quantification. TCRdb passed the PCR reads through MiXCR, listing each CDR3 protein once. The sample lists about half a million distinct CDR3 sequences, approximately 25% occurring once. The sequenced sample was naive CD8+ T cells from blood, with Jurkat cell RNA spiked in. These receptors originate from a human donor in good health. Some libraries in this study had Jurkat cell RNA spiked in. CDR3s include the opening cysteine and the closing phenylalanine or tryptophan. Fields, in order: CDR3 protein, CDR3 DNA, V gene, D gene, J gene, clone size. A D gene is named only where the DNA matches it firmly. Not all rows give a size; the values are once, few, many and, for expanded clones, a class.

CSARATGTSEGEQYF | TGCAGTGCTAGAGCCACCGGGACTTCAGAGGGGGAGCAGTACTTC | TRBV20-1 | - | TRBJ2-7 | few
CASSKPGTYQETQYF | TGTGCCAGCAGCAAGCCCGGGACATATCAAGAGACCCAGTACTTC | TRBV7-9 | - | TRBJ2-5 | -
CSARGERYEQYF | TGCAGTGCTAGAGGGGAGCGGTACGAGCAGTACTTC | TRBV20-1 | - | TRBJ2-7 | -
CASSQDPTSALHNEQFF | TGCGCCAGCAGCCAAGATCCTACTAGCGCCCTGCACAATGAGCAGTTCTTC | TRBV4-1 | TRBD2 | TRBJ2-1 | -
CASRATGANEQYF | TGTGCCAGCCGCGCGACAGGGGCAAACGAGCAGTACTTC | TRBV28 | TRBD1 | TRBJ2-7 | -
CASRNQGASKNIQYF | TGTGCCAGCAGGAACCAGGGGGCCTCTAAAAACATTCAGTACTTC | TRBV6-9 | TRBD1 | TRBJ2-4 | -
CASSLLSVVAGEETQYF | TGTGCCAGCAGCTTATTGTCCGTGGTGGCAGGGGAAGAGACCCAGTACTTC | TRBV11-2 | - | TRBJ2-5 | few
CASWGGLAGDTQYF | TGCGCCAGCTGGGGGGGACTAGCGGGAGATACGCAGTATTTT | TRBV10-2 | TRBD2 | TRBJ2-3 | few
CSVVSGLAGGHGEGEQFF | TGCAGCGTAGTGAGTGGACTAGCGGGAGGCCATGGGGAGGGTGAGCAGTTCTTC | TRBV29-1 | TRBD2 | TRBJ2-1 | few
CAWSVLVGDEQYF | TGTGCCTGGAGTGTATTGGTAGGGGACGAGCAGTACTTC | TRBV30 | - | TRBJ2-7 | -
CASMDRGRSYEQYF | TGTGCCAGCATGGACAGGGGGAGATCCTACGAGCAGTACTTC | TRBV12-3/TRBV12-4 | TRBD1 | TRBJ2-7 | -
CASSLQDRVREQYF | TGCGCCAGCAGCTTACAGGACAGGGTACGCGAGCAGTACTTC | TRBV5-1 | TRBD1 | TRBJ2-7 | -
CASGFGVWGRQETQYF | TGTGCTAGTGGTTTCGGTGTATGGGGCAGACAAGAGACCCAGTACTTC | TRBV12-5 | - | TRBJ2-5 | few
CASTSSPVGTDTQYF | TGTGCCAGCACCTCCTCTCCGGTTGGCACAGATACGCAGTATTTT | TRBV27 | - | TRBJ2-3 | few
CASSLLVAKSTDTQYF | TGTGCCAGCAGCTTATTGGTGGCAAAAAGCACAGATACGCAGTATTTT | TRBV7-2 | - | TRBJ2-3 | many
CASSYSRAGGGYEQYF | TGTGCCAGCAGTTACTCGAGGGCGGGAGGTGGCTACGAGCAGTACTTC | TRBV6-5 | TRBD2 | TRBJ2-7 | few
CASSGHTYEQYF | TGTGCCAGCAGTGGACATACCTACGAGCAGTACTTC | TRBV7-6 | - | TRBJ2-7 | -
CASSVGRDGWTEAFF | TGTGCCAGCAGCGTAGGCAGGGATGGATGGACTGAAGCTTTCTTT | TRBV9 | - | TRBJ1-1 | -
CASSSPSENRPQHF | TGTGCCAGCAGTTCACCCTCCGAGAATCGGCCCCAGCATTTT | TRBV12-3/TRBV12-4 | - | TRBJ1-5 | -
CASSERLDYEQYF | TGTGCCAGCAGCGAGAGACTAGACTACGAGCAGTACTTC | TRBV7-9 | - | TRBJ2-7 | -
CAASPLRENTEAFF | TGTGCCGCAAGTCCCCTCAGGGAGAACACTGAAGCTTTCTTT | TRBV28 | - | TRBJ1-1 | few
CASSFSSGRGGHRYF | TGTGCCAGCAGTTTTTCCAGCGGGAGGGGGGGGCATCGGTACTTC | TRBV28 | TRBD2 | TRBJ2-5 | -
CASSLLRHPQWAQYF | TGTGCCAGCAGCTTATTACGACACCCCCAATGGGCCCAGTACTTC | TRBV7-6 | - | TRBJ2-5 | many
CASSQDHAGGSVRETQYF | TGCGCCAGCAGCCAAGATCATGCCGGGGGTAGCGTCAGAGAGACCCAGTACTTC | TRBV4-3 | - | TRBJ2-5 | few
CASSPAWNSRIGTGELFF | TGTGCCAGCAGTCCCGCTTGGAACAGTCGTATTGGCACCGGGGAGCTGTTTTTT | TRBV5-6 | - | TRBJ2-2 | few
CASSYSSGGEQYF | TGTGCCAGCAGTTACAGTAGTGGCGGCGAGCAGTACTTC | TRBV6-5 | - | TRBJ2-7 | many
CSARVMTSGRGADTQYF | TGCAGTGCTAGAGTTATGACTAGCGGGAGAGGGGCAGATACGCAGTATTTT | TRBV20-1 | TRBD2 | TRBJ2-3 | -
CAWNLVVGTEAFF | TGTGCCTGGAATTTAGTGGTTGGCACTGAAGCTTTCTTT | TRBV30 | - | TRBJ1-1 | many
CSVKGLAGSNEQFF | TGCAGCGTGAAGGGACTAGCGGGCAGCAATGAGCAGTTCTTC | TRBV29-1 | TRBD2 | TRBJ2-1 | -
CASSPTSGSVTDTQYF | TGTGCCAGCAGCCCCACTAGCGGGAGTGTAACAGATACGCAGTATTTT | TRBV7-3 | TRBD2 | TRBJ2-3 | many
CASSIFGNSPLHF | TGTGCCAGTAGTATCTTTGGGAATTCACCCCTCCACTTT | TRBV19 | - | TRBJ1-6 | many
CASSQFRGTEAFF | TGCGCCAGCAGCCAATTTAGGGGCACTGAAGCTTTCTTT | TRBV4-3 | - | TRBJ1-1 | many
CASSPGLAVETQYF | TGTGCCAGCAGCCCCGGGCTAGCCGTAGAGACCCAGTACTTC | TRBV6-2/TRBV6-3 | - | TRBJ2-5 | few
CASSPSSGLERGDYNEQFF | TGCGCCAGCAGCCCCAGTTCAGGTCTTGAGCGGGGGGACTACAATGAGCAGTTCTTC | TRBV4-1 | TRBD2 | TRBJ2-1 | -
CASSSIGTEGTQYF | TGTGCCAGCAGTTCCATTGGGACAGAAGGGACCCAGTACTTC | TRBV12-3/TRBV12-4 | TRBD1 | TRBJ2-5 | -
CASSQPGQGSAFF | TGTGCCAGCAGCCAACCGGGACAGGGTTCAGCTTTCTTT | TRBV7-9 | TRBD1 | TRBJ1-1 | many
CATSRDGRRFSTGELFF | TGTGCCACCAGCAGAGATGGACGGCGGTTTAGCACCGGGGAGCTGTTTTTT | TRBV15 | - | TRBJ2-2 | -
CASSLTGSSQETQYF | TGTGCCAGCAGCCTCACGGGATCCTCCCAAGAGACCCAGTACTTC | TRBV7-9 | - | TRBJ2-5 | many
CASSSSGGYQETQYF | TGTGCCAGCAGTAGTTCGGGGGGGTACCAAGAGACCCAGTACTTC | TRBV12-3/TRBV12-4 | TRBD2 | TRBJ2-5 | few
CSASPGMGEKLFF | TGCAGTGCTAGCCCAGGGATGGGAGAAAAACTGTTTTTT | TRBV20-1 | - | TRBJ1-4 | many